These 16 T cell receptor beta chains came from one sample sequenced in a study of blood T cell repertoires in COVID-19. Sequencing used immunoSEQ multiplex PCR; TCRdb keeps in-frame clones, though not all of them. The top ten clones hold approximately 6.2% of a sample with hundreds of thousands of clones, roughly 88% of them seen once. Specimen: peripheral blood. All receptors derive from a woman aged 80 or over with COVID-19, enrolled during active disease.

This clone came up a few times. The chain recombines TRBV28 with TRBJ1-1; maybe TRBD1 (6 bases). Trimming stripped 6 bases from V and 2 bases from J, with 10 bases between. CDR1 is MDHEN and CDR2 is SYDVKM in the germline V gene. The CDR3 has 13 amino acids. CDR3 nucleotides: TGTGCCAGCAGCCAGACAGGAAACACTGAAGCTTTCTTT. Its translation: CASSQTGNTEAFF.

This clone was detected a few times. The gene calls are TRBV28 and TRBJ1-2; unclear D gene. Per germline, CDR1 MDHEN and CDR2 SYDVKM. The CDR3 has 13 amino acids. Trimming removed 3 bases from V and 7 bases from J, with 12 bases in between. CDR3 DNA sequence: TGTGCCAGCAGTTTGGTAGCGTCGGGTGGCTACACCTTC. Translation gives CASSLVASGGYTF.

The J gene is TRBJ1-6, the V gene TRBV30; 7 positions match TRBD1. V lost 2 bases to trimming and J lost 7 bases; unmatched junction nucleotides: 8. This CDR3 has 15 amino acids. Looked up from germline, CDR1 is GTSNPN and CDR2 is SVGIG (reference sequence). Here the CDR3 reads CAWSTGTAVNSPLHF. CDR3 DNA: TGTGCCTGGAGTACCGGGACAGCCGTCAATTCACCCCTCCACTTT. The full variable domain, rest sourced from reference TRBV30 and TRBJ1-6, is SQTIHQWPATLVQPVGSPLSLECTVEGTSNPNLYWYRQAAGRGLQLLFYSVGIGQISSEVPQNLSASRPQDRQFILSSKKLLLSDSGFYLCAWSTGTAVNSPLHFGNGTRLTVT.

The rearrangement uses TRBV7-2 and TRBJ1-5, with D unresolved. V lost 5 bases and J lost 0, with 11 bases in between. The CDR3 is made up of 15 amino acids. CDR1 is SGHTA and CDR2 is FQGNSA in the germline V gene. Here the CDR3 DNA reads TGTGCCAGCAGCGACAACCCCCATAGCAATCAGCCCCAGCATTTT. Its protein product is CASSDNPHSNQPQHF.

There are a few counts of this clone. V gene TRBV6-5 combines with J gene TRBJ1-1, with 9 bases identical to TRBD1. Germline V gene data show CDR1 as MNHEY and CDR2 as SVGAGI. J gave up 11 bases and V 0 bases, and 13 bases lay outside the gene matches. The CDR3 consists of 16 residues. The CDR3 DNA follows: TGTGCCAGCAGTTACTCTTCCCCGGGACAGGGTAGAACTGCTTTCTTT. Translating it yields CASSYSSPGQGRTAFF.

This clone was seen a single time. This chain connects TRBV5-6 to TRBJ1-2; 9 bases line up with TRBD1. This CDR3 is 17 amino acids long. Germline V gives CDR1 SGHDT, CDR2 YYEEEE. Trimming took 2 bases from V and 0 from J; bases not matched to a gene: 8. The CDR3 loop reads CASSLKDRGRTNYGYTF. Here the CDR3 DNA reads TGTGCCAGCAGCTTAAAGGACAGGGGACGAACTAACTATGGCTACACCTTC.

J is TRBJ1-6 and V is TRBV14; no firm D call. V was trimmed by 7 bases and J by 7 bases, leaving 11 bases between them. The CDR3 consists of 13 residues. Germline-derived CDR1 and CDR2 are SGHDN and FVKESK. CDR3 coding DNA: TGTGCCAGCACCCTTGGGCAAAATTCACCCCTCCACTTT. Amino acid sequence: CASTLGQNSPLHF.

The gene calls are TRBV24-1 and TRBJ2-2; TRBD2 matches at 9 bases. This CDR3 is 13 amino acids long. Looked up from germline, CDR1 is KGHDR and CDR2 is SFDVKD. V was pared by 11 bases and J by 8 bases, with 8 bases of the junction left unmatched. This CDR3 reads CAIGTSPSGELFF. CDR3 nucleotide sequence: TGTGCCATTGGGACTAGCCCTTCGGGGGAGCTGTTTTTT.

The chain joins TRBV7-9 to TRBJ2-5; a weak D match, TRBD1 (5 bases). There are 12 residues in the CDR3. Germline-derived CDR1 and CDR2 are SEHNR and FQNEAQ (reference sequence). The germline V and J ends were trimmed by 5 bases and 11 bases, with 15 bases remaining between them. CDR3 region: CASSPRGNEQYF. The CDR3 nucleotides read TGTGCCAGCAGCCCAAGGGGCAATGAGCAGTACTTC.

The chain employs TRBV28 and TRBJ1-5; TRBD1 matches at 9 bases. CDR1 and CDR2 (germline): MDHEN, SYDVKM. V gave up 5 bases and J gave up 0 bases; unmatched junction bases: 5. CDR3 length: 16 amino acids. Here the CDR3 reads CASSTGGVYSNQPQHF. In nucleotides, the CDR3 is TGTGCCAGCAGTACAGGGGGCGTCTATAGCAATCAGCCCCAGCATTTT.

The chain has TRBV5-5 and TRBJ1-2; 11 nucleotides match TRBD1. V shed 1 base, J shed 8 bases, and the junction held 7 bases outside the gene matches. Germline V gene data show CDR1 as SGHKS and CDR2 as YYEKEE (reference sequence). The CDR3 sequence is 15 residues long. The DNA for the CDR3 is TGTGCCAGCAGCTTGTCCGGACAGGGGGCAAAGGGCTACACCTTC. This encodes CASSLSGQGAKGYTF.

The chain couples TRBV6-5 to TRBJ2-7, with 7 bases that match TRBD1. Germline V gives CDR1 MNHEY, CDR2 SVGAGI. The CDR3 covers 15 residues. J was trimmed by 3 bases and V by 2 bases; bases with no gene match: 7. The CDR3 is CASSYRDRRDYEQYF. CDR3 coding DNA: TGTGCCAGCAGTTACCGGGACAGACGGGACTACGAGCAGTACTTC.

The chain recombines TRBV7-2 with TRBJ2-3; 9 bases line up with TRBD2. The length of the CDR3 is 16 residues. With V trimmed by 3 bases and J by 5 bases, 9 bases remained unmatched. Germline CDR1 is SGHTA and CDR2 is FQGNSA. CDR3 nucleotides: TGTGCCAGCAGCTTGAGCCAGCGGGGGGTCCAAGATACGCAGTATTTT. Amino acid sequence: CASSLSQRGVQDTQYF. Looking up the rest from reference TRBV7-2 and TRBJ2-3 gives the full variable domain: GAGVSQSPSNKVTEKGKDVELRCDPISGHTALYWYRQSLGQGLEFLIYFQGNSAPDKSGLPSDRFSAERTGGSVSTLTIQRTQQEDSAVYLCASSLSQRGVQDTQYFGPGTRLTVL.

The genes are TRBV18 and TRBJ2-1, with 9 bases identical to TRBD2. This CDR3 is built from 15 residues. The germline V gene encodes CDR1 KGHSH and CDR2 LQKENI. J was trimmed by 9 bases and V by 5 bases; bases with no gene match: 11. The CDR3 is CASSTSTGTSSEQFF. CDR3 coding DNA: TGTGCCAGCTCAACTTCAACCGGGACTAGCAGTGAGCAGTTCTTC.

The rearrangement uses TRBV6-2 or TRBV6-3 and TRBJ1-2; D may be TRBD1 (6 bases). CDR3 length equals 15 residues. Trimming removed 2 bases from V and 6 bases from J, with 16 bases in between. The germline V gene has CDR1 MNHEY and CDR2 SVGEGT. The CDR3 protein is CASSYHLQGINGYTF. For the CDR3, the DNA is TGTGCCAGCAGTTACCATCTTCAGGGGATCAATGGCTACACCTTC.

This clone was seen once. The V call is TRBV7-2, the J call TRBJ2-1; D may be TRBD2 (5 bases). CDR3 length equals 16 residues. Trimming took 9 bases from V and 0 from J, leaving 18 bases between them. CDR1 is SGHTA, CDR2 FQGNSA, per germline. CDR3 residues: CASGIKTGSSYNEQFF. The CDR3 DNA reads TGTGCCAGTGGTATTAAGACGGGGAGCTCCTACAATGAGCAGTTCTTC.